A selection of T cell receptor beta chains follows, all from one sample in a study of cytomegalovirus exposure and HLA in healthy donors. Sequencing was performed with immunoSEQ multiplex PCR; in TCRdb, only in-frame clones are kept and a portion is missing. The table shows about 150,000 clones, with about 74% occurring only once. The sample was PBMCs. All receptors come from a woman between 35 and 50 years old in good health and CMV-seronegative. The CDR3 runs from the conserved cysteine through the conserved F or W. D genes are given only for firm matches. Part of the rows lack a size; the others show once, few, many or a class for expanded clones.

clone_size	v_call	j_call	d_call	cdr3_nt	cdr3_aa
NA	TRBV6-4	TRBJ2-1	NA	TGTGCCAGCAGTGACAGTGTGGAGGATGAGCAGTTCTTC	CASSDSVEDEQFF
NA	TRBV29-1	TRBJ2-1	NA	TGCAGCCCCCGCAGCCTAGGCGGGGAGCAGTTCTTC	CSPRSLGGEQFF
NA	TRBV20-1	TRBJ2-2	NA	TGCAGTGCCCCCCTCCTCCGGGAGCTGTTTTTT	CSAPLLRELFF
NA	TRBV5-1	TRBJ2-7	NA	TGCGCCAGCAGCTTGTCCACCGGGTACGAGCAGTACTTC	CASSLSTGYEQYF
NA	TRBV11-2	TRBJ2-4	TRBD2	TGTGCCAGCAGCATCATAGCGGGGGGGACAAACATTCAGTACTTC	CASSIIAGGTNIQYF
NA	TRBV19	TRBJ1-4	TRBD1	TGTGCCAGTAGTATACGGACAGGGGATGAAAAACTGTTTTTT	CASSIRTGDEKLFF
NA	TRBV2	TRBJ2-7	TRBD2	TGTGCCAGCAGGCTAGCGGACGAGCAGTACTTC	CASRLADEQYF
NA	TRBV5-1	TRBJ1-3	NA	TGCGCCAGCAGCGCGGATGGAAACACCATATATTTT	CASSADGNTIYF
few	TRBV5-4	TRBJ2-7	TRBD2	TGTGCCAGCAGCTTGGTAGCGGGGACCTACGAGCAGTACTTC	CASSLVAGTYEQYF
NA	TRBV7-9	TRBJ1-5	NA	TGTGCCAGCAGCTCCAGTGGCAGTTATAGCAATCAGCCCCAGCATTTT	CASSSSGSYSNQPQHF
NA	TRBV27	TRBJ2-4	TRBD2	TGTGCCAGCAGTTTACCACTGGGACTAGCGGGGGGGCCTGGGCCCAAAAACATTCAGTACTTC	CASSLPLGLAGGPGPKNIQYF
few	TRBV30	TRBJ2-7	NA	TGTGCCTGGGGTAGGCGGGCCACCTACGAGCAGTACTTC	CAWGRRATYEQYF
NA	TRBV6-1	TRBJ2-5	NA	TGTGCCAGCAGTCAAGGGGCAGGGGAAGAGACCCAGTACTTC	CASSQGAGEETQYF
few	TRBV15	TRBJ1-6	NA	TGTGCCACCAGCAGAGAAGCGGATTCACCCCTCCACTTT	CATSREADSPLHF
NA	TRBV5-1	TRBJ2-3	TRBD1	TGCGCCAGCGGGACACAAGGACAGGGGTACGCAGATACGCAGTATTTT	CASGTQGQGYADTQYF
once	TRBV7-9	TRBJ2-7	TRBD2	TGTGCCAGCAGCTTATTGACTAGCGGAAGAACCTACGAGCAGTACTTC	CASSLLTSGRTYEQYF
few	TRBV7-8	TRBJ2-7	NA	TGTGCCAGCAGCTTTGCCCAGGGGCAGGGGTACGAGCAGTACTTC	CASSFAQGQGYEQYF
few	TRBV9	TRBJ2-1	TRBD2	TGTGCCAGCAGCGTAGGGATTAGCGGGAGGGCCGGAGAGGCTGAGCAGTTCTTC	CASSVGISGRAGEAEQFF
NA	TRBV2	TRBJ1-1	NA	TGTGCCAGCAGTGAAGGTCCCGGGGTGACGGACACTGAAGCTTTCTTT	CASSEGPGVTDTEAFF
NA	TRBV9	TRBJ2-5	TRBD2	TGTGCCAGCAGCGTAGCTTTGTCGGGACTAGCGGCTGAACATCAAGAGACCCAGTACTTC	CASSVALSGLAAEHQETQYF
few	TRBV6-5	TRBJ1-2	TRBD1	TGTGCCAGCAGTAGGACAGGGGTTAACTATGGCTACACCTTC	CASSRTGVNYGYTF
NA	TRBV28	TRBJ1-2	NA	TGTGCCAGCAGCCCCCAGGCCTATGGCTACACCTTC	CASSPQAYGYTF
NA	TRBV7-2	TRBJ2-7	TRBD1	TGTGCCAGCAGCTTAGTGGGACAGGGGAGCGAGCAGTACTTC	CASSLVGQGSEQYF
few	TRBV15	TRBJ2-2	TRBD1	TGTGCCACCAGCAGAGGACAGGGGATCGGGGAGCTGTTTTTT	CATSRGQGIGELFF
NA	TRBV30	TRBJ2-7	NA	TGTGCCTGGGAAGGGACACAGCGGACCTACGAGCAGTACTTC	CAWEGTQRTYEQYF
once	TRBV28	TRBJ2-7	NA	TGTGCCAGCAGCTCCCTTTCCGAGCAGTACTTC	CASSSLSEQYF
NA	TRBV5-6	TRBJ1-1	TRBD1	TGTGCCAGCAGCGGCCCAACGGGACAGGGGCTCATGAACACTGAAGCTTTCTTT	CASSGPTGQGLMNTEAFF
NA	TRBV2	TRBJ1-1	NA	TGTGCCAGCAGCCGGGAGGGGGGGCGGGTAGCTTTCTTT	CASSREGGRVAFF
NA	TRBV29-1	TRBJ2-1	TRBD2	TGCAGCGTTGGCCTCCAGCGGGAGCGGGAGCAGTTCTTC	CSVGLQREREQFF
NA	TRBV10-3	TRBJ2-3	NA	TGTGCCATCACGGAGGCGGGAAACACAGATACGCAGTATTTT	CAITEAGNTDTQYF
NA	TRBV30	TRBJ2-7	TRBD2	TGTGCCTGGAGTGAGTCTAGCGGGAGGACGAGGCGCGAGCAGTACTTC	CAWSESSGRTRREQYF
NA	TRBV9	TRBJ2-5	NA	TGTGCCAGCAGCGTAGAGTCCGCGTGGGAGACCCAGTACTTC	CASSVESAWETQYF
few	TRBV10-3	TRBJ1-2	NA	TGTGCCATCAGTGACCCCGGGGGTAACTATGGCTACACCTTC	CAISDPGGNYGYTF
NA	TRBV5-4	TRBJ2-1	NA	TGTGCCAGCAGGCCGACGTACAACACGGGCTACAATGAGCAGTTCTTC	CASRPTYNTGYNEQFF
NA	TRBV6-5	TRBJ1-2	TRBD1	TGTGCCAGCAGTCCCTCGACAGGGCTGGAGGGAGGCTACACCTTC	CASSPSTGLEGGYTF
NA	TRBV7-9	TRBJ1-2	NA	TGTGCCAGCAGCCCAGCTACCTTGGGGCAGGGCTACACCTTC	CASSPATLGQGYTF
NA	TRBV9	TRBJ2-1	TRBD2	TGTGCCAGCAGTACCGGGACTAGCAGGAGCAATGAGCAGTTCTTC	CASSTGTSRSNEQFF
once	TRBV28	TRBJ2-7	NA	TGTGCCAGCAGTGGGGCCTTCTACGAGCAGTACTTC	CASSGAFYEQYF
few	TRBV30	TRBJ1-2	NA	TGTGCCTGGAGTAGGAGAGGAGGCTACACCTTC	CAWSRRGGYTF
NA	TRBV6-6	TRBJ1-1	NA	TGTGCCAGCAGTTATGTCCAGGCCTTCACTGAAGCTTTCTTT	CASSYVQAFTEAFF
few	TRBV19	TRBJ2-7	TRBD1	TGTGCCAGTAGTATGGGACAGCGTTACGAGCAGTACTTC	CASSMGQRYEQYF
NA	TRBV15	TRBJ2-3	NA	TGTGCCACCAGCAGAGGGGGCACGCACACAGATACGCAGTATTTT	CATSRGGTHTDTQYF
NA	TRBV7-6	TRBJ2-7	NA	TGTGCCAGCAGCCCTCAAGGACAGCGACTGTACTTC	CASSPQGQRLYF